This is a list of T cell receptor beta chains from one sample in a study of T cell changes during pregnancy in multiple sclerosis. Clones were read by immunoSEQ multiplex PCR, and TCRdb kept only the in-frame ones, dropping some. The sample lists 75,000 to 80,000 clones; over 75% were seen once. The sequencing here drew on peripheral blood, taken before pregnancy. These receptors were taken from a female donor with multiple sclerosis, enrolled in a pregnancy study. The CDR3 runs from the conserved cysteine through the conserved F or W. D genes are given only for firm matches. Clone size is shown for a subset of rows, as once, few, many or a class of expanded clone.

v_call	clone_size	j_call	d_call	cdr3_aa	cdr3_nt
TRBV5-1	.	TRBJ1-3	.	CASSFGGMGNTIYF	TGCGCCAGCAGCTTCGGAGGGATGGGAAACACCATATATTTT
TRBV6-5	.	TRBJ1-2	TRBD1	CASSYLRTGGLYGYTF	TGTGCCAGCAGTTACCTGCGGACAGGGGGTCTCTATGGCTACACCTTC
TRBV6-5	.	TRBJ1-1	TRBD1	CASSYGDRAGTEAFF	TGTGCCAGCAGTTATGGGGACAGGGCGGGCACTGAAGCTTTCTTT
TRBV30	.	TRBJ1-2	.	CAWSGGGANYGYTF	TGTGCCTGGAGTGGCGGCGGAGCTAACTATGGCTACACCTTC
TRBV30	.	TRBJ1-5	.	CAWSVRGRGPQHF	TGTGCCTGGAGTGTACGAGGGCGGGGGCCCCAGCATTTT
TRBV25-1	.	TRBJ1-1	TRBD1	CASSRQGANTEAFF	TGTGCCAGCAGTAGACAGGGGGCGAACACTGAAGCTTTCTTT
TRBV2	.	TRBJ1-1	.	CASTLGPGTEAFF	TGTGCCAGCACCCTCGGCCCGGGAACTGAAGCTTTCTTT
TRBV28	.	TRBJ1-2	TRBD1	CASSLGQGNPYGYTF	TGTGCCAGCAGTTTAGGACAGGGAAACCCCTATGGCTACACCTTC
TRBV7-9	.	TRBJ1-2	TRBD1	CASSLGDRGYTF	TGTGCCAGCAGCTTAGGGGACAGGGGCTACACCTTC
TRBV6-1	.	TRBJ2-3	.	CASVRHPRGIDTQYF	TGTGCCAGCGTGAGGCACCCACGGGGTATAGATACGCAGTATTTT
TRBV9	once	TRBJ2-5	TRBD2	CASSRTGTRQETQYF	TGTGCCAGCAGTCGTACCGGGACTAGACAAGAGACCCAGTACTTC
TRBV4-3	.	TRBJ1-6	.	CASSGQHNSPLHF	TGCGCCAGCAGCGGGCAGCATAATTCACCCCTCCACTTT
TRBV19	.	TRBJ2-1	TRBD1	CASSTSGTGVWEQFF	TGTGCCAGTAGTACAAGCGGGACAGGGGTCTGGGAGCAGTTCTTC
TRBV7-3	.	TRBJ2-4	TRBD2	CASSSTGTSGNIQYF	TGTGCCAGCAGCTCCACCGGGACTAGCGGAAACATTCAGTACTTC
TRBV30	.	TRBJ1-1	.	CAWVWPSYRDKNTEAFF	TGTGCCTGGGTATGGCCAAGCTACAGGGATAAGAACACTGAAGCTTTCTTT
TRBV5-5	.	TRBJ1-1	.	CASSFTPGIEAFF	TGTGCCAGCAGCTTCACCCCGGGTATTGAAGCTTTCTTT
TRBV29-1	.	TRBJ1-1	.	CSGGSGWGMNTEAFF	TGCAGCGGGGGTAGCGGGTGGGGGATGAACACTGAAGCTTTCTTT
TRBV25-1	.	TRBJ1-2	.	CASSENGRDYGYTF	TGTGCCAGCAGTGAAAATGGCAGGGACTATGGCTACACCTTC
TRBV19	.	TRBJ1-2	.	CASSIGRGNYGYTF	TGTGCCAGTAGTATAGGACGGGGGAACTATGGCTACACCTTC
TRBV13	.	TRBJ1-2	TRBD1	CASSLGRRDREEYGYTF	TGTGCCAGCAGCTTAGGGCGAAGGGACAGGGAGGAGTATGGCTACACCTTC
TRBV19	.	TRBJ1-3	.	CAGSPGPGRSGNTIYF	TGTGCCGGTTCCCCGGGCCCTGGGAGATCTGGAAACACCATATATTTT
TRBV2	.	TRBJ1-2	TRBD1	CARGTGVKYGYTF	TGTGCCAGGGGGACAGGGGTGAAGTATGGCTACACCTTC
TRBV5-1	.	TRBJ1-1	.	CASSLEPSGTEAFF	TGCGCCAGCAGCTTGGAACCATCCGGCACTGAAGCTTTCTTT
TRBV6-5	.	TRBJ1-2	.	CASSYTDARDDYTF	TGTGCCAGCAGTTATACGGATGCACGGGATGACTACACCTTC
TRBV6-5	.	TRBJ1-1	.	CASSIWGGPEAFF	TGTGCCAGCAGTATCTGGGGGGGCCCTGAAGCTTTCTTT
TRBV2	.	TRBJ1-2	.	CASSGERYGYTF	TGTGCCAGCAGTGGGGAGCGCTATGGCTACACCTTC
TRBV6-5	few	TRBJ1-6	.	CASSNQISPLHF	TGTGCCAGCAGCAATCAGATTTCACCCCTCCACTTT
TRBV18	.	TRBJ1-4	TRBD1	CASSPGTGQEKLFF	TGTGCCAGCTCCCCCGGGACAGGGCAAGAAAAACTGTTTTTT
TRBV7-8	.	TRBJ1-2	TRBD1	CASSLWTGGYGYTF	TGTGCCAGCAGCTTATGGACAGGGGGCTATGGCTACACCTTC
TRBV30	.	TRBJ2-7	.	CAWREQFGEQYF	TGTGCCTGGAGGGAACAGTTTGGAGAGCAGTACTTC
TRBV2	.	TRBJ1-2	.	CASSPFRGGDGYTF	TGTGCCAGCAGTCCCTTTAGGGGAGGGGATGGCTACACCTTC
TRBV2	.	TRBJ2-3	TRBD2	CASNFGGAPDTQYF	TGTGCCAGCAATTTCGGGGGGGCGCCAGATACGCAGTATTTT
TRBV29-1	.	TRBJ1-2	.	CSAITTSDGYTF	TGCAGCGCTATTACGACATCGGATGGCTACACCTTC
TRBV5-4	.	TRBJ1-4	.	CASSRGPNTNEKLFF	TGTGCCAGCAGCAGGGGCCCGAATACTAATGAAAAACTGTTTTTT
TRBV19	.	TRBJ1-5	.	CASSPTPYSNQPQHF	TGTGCCAGTAGTCCCACACCTTATAGCAATCAGCCCCAGCATTTT
TRBV6-1	.	TRBJ2-7	.	CASSEQSSYEQYF	TGTGCCAGCAGTGAACAGTCCTCCTACGAGCAGTACTTC
TRBV9	few	TRBJ1-4	.	CASSPSLSVSNEKLFF	TGTGCCAGCAGTCCATCTTTGAGCGTCAGTAATGAAAAACTGTTTTTT
TRBV4-1	once	TRBJ1-6	.	CASSQLQGDGNSPLHF	TGCGCCAGCAGCCAGCTGCAGGGTGACGGTAATTCACCCCTCCACTTT
TRBV2	.	TRBJ1-6	.	CASLGSGDSPLHF	TGTGCCAGCTTGGGTTCGGGGGATTCACCCCTCCACTTT
TRBV7-7	once	TRBJ2-3	TRBD2	CASSLGSGGTDTQYF	TGTGCTAGCAGCTTAGGGAGCGGGGGCACAGATACGCAGTATTTT
TRBV5-1	.	TRBJ1-2	.	CASSSDPRWSYGYTF	TGCGCCAGCAGCTCCGATCCAAGATGGAGCTATGGCTACACCTTC
TRBV7-9	.	TRBJ1-2	.	CASSLDSATAFYGYTF	TGTGCCAGCAGCCTGGACAGTGCCACCGCCTTCTATGGCTACACCTTC
TRBV18	.	TRBJ2-5	.	CASSPPAGRETQYF	TGTGCCAGCTCACCACCGGCGGGTCGGGAGACCCAGTACTTC
TRBV28	.	TRBJ2-1	TRBD2	CASLGTSDYNEQFF	TGTGCCAGCTTGGGGACTAGCGACTACAATGAGCAGTTCTTC
TRBV28	.	TRBJ2-7	TRBD1	CASSSEDRGVHEQYF	TGTGCCAGCAGTTCAGAGGACAGGGGGGTCCACGAGCAGTACTTC